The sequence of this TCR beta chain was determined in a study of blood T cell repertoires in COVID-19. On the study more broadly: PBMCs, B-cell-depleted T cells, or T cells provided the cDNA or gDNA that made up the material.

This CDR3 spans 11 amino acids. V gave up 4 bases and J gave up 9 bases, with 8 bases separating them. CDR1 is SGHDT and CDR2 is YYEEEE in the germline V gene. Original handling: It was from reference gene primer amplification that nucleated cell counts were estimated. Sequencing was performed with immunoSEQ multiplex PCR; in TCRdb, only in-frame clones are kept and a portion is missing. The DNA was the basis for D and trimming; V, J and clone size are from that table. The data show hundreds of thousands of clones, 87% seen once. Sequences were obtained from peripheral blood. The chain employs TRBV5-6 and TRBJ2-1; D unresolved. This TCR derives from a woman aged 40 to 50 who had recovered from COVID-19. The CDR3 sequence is CASSMLGEQFF. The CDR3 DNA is TGTGCCAGCAGCATGCTAGGTGAGCAGTTCTTC.